The TCR beta chain under discussion was sequenced for a study of blood T cell repertoires in COVID-19. In the study overall: Acute-phase and convalescent COVID-19 samples originated in the United States, Italy and Spain. T cells, B-cell-depleted T cells, or PBMCs supplied cDNA or gDNA.

V was pared by 0 bases and J by 3 bases, with 12 bases between. Germline CDR1 ENHRY, CDR2 SYGVKD. The CDR3 has 15 residues. Original data processing: Estimated nucleated cell counts came from reference gene primer amplification. TCRdb's copy holds only in-frame clones and misses some; the assay was immunoSEQ multiplex PCR. From that table come the V and J calls and clone size; the DNA was used to work out D and trimming. The table shows roughly 300,000 clones, with approximately 85% occurring only once. The rearrangement joins TRBV10-3 to TRBJ2-7; D call uncertain. The sequence derives from a woman aged 45-59 years with acute or convalescent COVID-19. Sequencing was done on a sample of peripheral blood. In DNA, the CDR3 is TGTGCCATCAGTGAGTCCGTTGGGTACAGCTACGAGCAGTACTTC. Translating it yields CAISESVGYSYEQYF.